Listed below are T cell receptor beta chains from one sample, sequenced in a study of blood T cell repertoires in COVID-19. Data came from immunoSEQ multiplex PCR; TCRdb stores just in-frame clones and leaves some out. The sample shows over 400,000 clones, 86% of them seen only once. The specimen was peripheral blood. The receptors stem from a woman between 25 and 40 years old with active or convalescent COVID-19. The CDR3 runs from the conserved cysteine through the conserved F or W. The D gene is left open where the match is weak. Size is omitted from some rows. Given values are once, few, many or a class for expanded clones.

v_call: TRBV10-3
clone_size: .
d_call: TRBD2
j_call: TRBJ2-3
cdr3_nt: TGTGCCATCAGTGCGGGAGGTTATCGTGGGGATCAGGATACGCAGTATTTT
cdr3_aa: CAISAGGYRGDQDTQYF

v_call: TRBV19
clone_size: .
d_call: TRBD2
j_call: TRBJ2-1
cdr3_nt: TGTGCCAGTAGCGTTTATTTCCGGGGGGGAGGCGATGAGCAGTTCTTC
cdr3_aa: CASSVYFRGGGDEQFF

v_call: TRBV10-3
clone_size: once
d_call: TRBD2
j_call: TRBJ2-1
cdr3_nt: TGTGCCATCAGTGAGAAGACTAGCGGGGGGAATGAGCAGTTCTTC
cdr3_aa: CAISEKTSGGNEQFF

v_call: TRBV2
clone_size: .
d_call: TRBD1
j_call: TRBJ2-2
cdr3_nt: TGTGCCAGCACTGGACAGGGGAACACCGGGGAGCTGTTTTTT
cdr3_aa: CASTGQGNTGELFF

v_call: TRBV6-2/TRBV6-3
clone_size: once
d_call: TRBD1
j_call: TRBJ1-5
cdr3_nt: TGTGCCAGCAGCCCAACAGGGGTCAATCAGCCCCAGCATTTT
cdr3_aa: CASSPTGVNQPQHF

v_call: TRBV5-4
clone_size: .
d_call: TRBD1
j_call: TRBJ1-4
cdr3_nt: TGTGCCAGCAGCCGAGGACAGGGGGCATTTGAAAAACTGTTTTTT
cdr3_aa: CASSRGQGAFEKLFF

v_call: TRBV7-8
clone_size: .
d_call: TRBD1
j_call: TRBJ1-3
cdr3_nt: TGTGCCAGCAGCCTCGGACAGGCCTACTCTGGAAACACCATATATTTT
cdr3_aa: CASSLGQAYSGNTIYF

v_call: TRBV6-5
clone_size: .
d_call: .
j_call: TRBJ1-1
cdr3_nt: TGTGCCAGCAGAGCAGGGCCTATGAACACTGAAGCTTTCTTT
cdr3_aa: CASRAGPMNTEAFF

v_call: TRBV6-1
clone_size: .
d_call: .
j_call: TRBJ2-7
cdr3_nt: TGTGCCAGCAGTGAATCTGGGCGGTGGGAGACCTACGAGCAGTACTTC
cdr3_aa: CASSESGRWETYEQYF

v_call: TRBV29-1
clone_size: .
d_call: TRBD2
j_call: TRBJ2-7
cdr3_nt: TGCAGCGTCACTCAGGGACTAGCGGGAGTTGACGAGCAGTACTTC
cdr3_aa: CSVTQGLAGVDEQYF